This is a list of T cell receptor beta chains from one sample in a study of blood T cell repertoires in COVID-19. The assay was immunoSEQ multiplex PCR, and TCRdb's table has in-frame clones only and misses some. There are under 200,000 clones in the sample; approximately 90% occur only once, and approximately 21% lies in the top ten. Sequenced material: peripheral blood. These receptors were collected from a man between 60 and 75 years old with active or convalescent COVID-19. Each CDR3 is given with its conserved first and last residue. D genes are given only for firm matches. Size is stated for part of the rows, as once, few or many counts, or as a class when the clone is expanded.

>TRBV15|TRBD2|TRBJ2-3|NA
CATSRDRLAGGPGTDTQYF
TGTGCCACCAGCAGAGATAGGCTAGCGGGGGGGCCTGGCACAGATACGCAGTATTTT
>TRBV5-1|TRBD1|TRBJ1-6|NA
CASSPRATGGSYNSPLHF
TGCGCCAGCAGCCCCCGGGCTACAGGGGGGTCCTATAATTCACCCCTCCACTTT
>TRBV28|NA|TRBJ1-3|few
CASSLPGTGNTIYF
TGTGCCAGCAGTTTACCGGGGACTGGAAACACCATATATTTT
>TRBV2|NA|TRBJ2-4|few
CASSVVVGNIQYF
TGTGCCAGCAGTGTCGTTGTCGGGAACATTCAGTACTTC
>TRBV7-9|NA|TRBJ2-1|NA
CASSFQGPTYNEQFF
TGTGCCAGCAGCTTTCAGGGGCCCACCTACAATGAGCAGTTCTTC
>TRBV27|TRBD1|TRBJ1-2|once
CASSYRDRDSGYTF
TGTGCCAGCAGTTACCGGGACAGGGATAGTGGCTACACCTTC
>TRBV12-3/TRBV12-4|NA|TRBJ1-1|NA
CANGGEYTEAFF
TGTGCTAATGGGGGGGAATACACTGAAGCTTTCTTT
>TRBV19|TRBD1|TRBJ1-3|NA
CASSPPGQGRNTIYF
TGTGCCAGTAGTCCCCCGGGACAGGGAAGAAACACCATATATTTT
>TRBV5-1|NA|TRBJ1-1|NA
CASSTDRSNTEAFF
TGCGCCAGCAGCACGGACAGATCGAACACTGAAGCTTTCTTT
>TRBV27|TRBD2|TRBJ2-7|NA
CASSPRSGGAQYF
TGTGCCAGCAGTCCCCGCAGCGGGGGGGCCCAGTACTTC